The sample holds many counts of the clone carrying this TCR beta chain. Its antigen is currently unknown. V was shortened by 3 bases and J by 5 bases, with 16 bases between the two germline ends. This CDR3 spans 14 amino acids. Per the germline V gene, CDR1 is DFQATT and CDR2 is SNEGSKA (reference sequence). TCRdb re-called the 5' RACE reads through MiXCR, storing one row per CDR3 protein. The sample lists under 20,000 distinct CDR3 sequences, approximately 6.2% occurring once. This sample is part of a study of spatial heterogeneity in lung cancer. Overall study: Beta-chain sequences consistently outnumbered alpha-chain sequences in detection.

The time point here: sample taken at primary tumor resection. Around 70 TRACERx patients with early, untreated non-small cell lung cancer donated samples. Whole-study results and caveats: Higher tumor mutation counts went along with higher counts of expanded intratumoral alpha and beta TCRs. When ubiquitous and regional expanded TCRs were counted, their numbers tracked ubiquitous and regional nonsynonymous mutations, respectively.

The receptor was derived from a male donor with early-stage non-small cell lung cancer. V usage is TRBV20-1 and J usage is TRBJ1-1; TRBD1 might be the D (6 bases). The material sequenced was lung tumor tissue, taken at surgery. The CDR3 DNA follows: TGCAGTGCTAGTGTCGGGGGCGCGGGGACTGAAGCTTTCTTT. Translating it yields CSASVGGAGTEAFF.